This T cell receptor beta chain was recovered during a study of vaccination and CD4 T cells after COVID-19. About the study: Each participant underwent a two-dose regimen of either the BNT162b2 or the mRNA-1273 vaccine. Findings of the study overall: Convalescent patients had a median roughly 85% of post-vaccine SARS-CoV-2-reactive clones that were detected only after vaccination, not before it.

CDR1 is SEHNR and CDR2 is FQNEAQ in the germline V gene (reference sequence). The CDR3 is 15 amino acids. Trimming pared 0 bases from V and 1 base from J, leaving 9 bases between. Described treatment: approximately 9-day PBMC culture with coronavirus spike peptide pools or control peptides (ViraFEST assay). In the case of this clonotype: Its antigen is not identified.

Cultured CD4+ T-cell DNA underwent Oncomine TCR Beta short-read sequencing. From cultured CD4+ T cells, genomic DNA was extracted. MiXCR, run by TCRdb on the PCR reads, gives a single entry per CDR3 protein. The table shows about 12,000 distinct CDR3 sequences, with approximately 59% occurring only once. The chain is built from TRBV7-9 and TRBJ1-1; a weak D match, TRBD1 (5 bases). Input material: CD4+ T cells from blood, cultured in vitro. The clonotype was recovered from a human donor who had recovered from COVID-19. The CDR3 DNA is TGTGCCAGCAGCTTAGCCGGGACGGAGAACACTGAAGCTTTCTTT. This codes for CASSLAGTENTEAFF.